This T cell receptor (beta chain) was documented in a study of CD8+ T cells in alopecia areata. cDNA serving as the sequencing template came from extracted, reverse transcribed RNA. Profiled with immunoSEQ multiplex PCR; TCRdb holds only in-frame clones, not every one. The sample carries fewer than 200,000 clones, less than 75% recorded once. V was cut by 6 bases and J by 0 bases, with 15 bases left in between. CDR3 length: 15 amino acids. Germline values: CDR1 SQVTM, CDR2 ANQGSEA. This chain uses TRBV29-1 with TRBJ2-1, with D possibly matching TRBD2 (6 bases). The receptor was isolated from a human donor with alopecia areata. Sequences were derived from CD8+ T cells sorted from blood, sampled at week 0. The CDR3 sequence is CSVEGARSSYNEQFF. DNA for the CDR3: TGCAGCGTGGAGGGTGCCAGGAGCTCCTACAATGAGCAGTTCTTC.